The 13 T cell receptor beta chains below come from one sample, sequenced in a study of radiotherapy plus CTLA-4 blockade in lung cancer. Produced via immunoSEQ multiplex PCR; TCRdb's table is partial and in-frame only. Of about 35,000 clones listed, more than 80% are singletons. Source: peripheral blood, taken from a patient treated with radiotherapy plus ipilimumab. All receptors derive from a human donor with non-small cell lung cancer who had stable disease on radiotherapy plus ipilimumab.

This clone was seen only once. The V and J genes are TRBV9 and TRBJ2-7; D may be TRBD2 (7 bases). This CDR3 contains 17 residues. CDR1 SGDLS and CDR2 YYNGEE come from the germline V gene. V lost 0 bases and J 2 bases, leaving 18 bases between the germline ends. This CDR3 reads CASSVGGGAGAAYEQYF. CDR3 bases: TGTGCCAGCAGCGTAGGGGGCGGGGCGGGGGCCGCCTACGAGCAGTACTTC.

With respect to this clone: The junction departs from the called germline gene at one end, perhaps through a read error. This rearrangement joins TRBV27 to TRBJ2-7; 8 bases match TRBD1. Germline V lookup: CDR1 MNHEY, CDR2 SMNVEV (reference sequence). The CDR3 is 15 residues long. The CDR3 loop reads CASSLSSGQAYEQYF. CDR3 nucleotides: TGTGCCAGCAGTCTATCCTCGGGACAGGCATACGAGCAGTACTTC.

The chain combines TRBV4-3 with TRBJ2-3, with D possibly TRBD2 on 5 matching bases. In germline, CDR1 is LGHNA, CDR2 YSLEER. The ends were cut back, 1 base at V and 1 base at J, with 6 bases in the middle. The CDR3 covers 14 residues. CDR3 in amino acids: CASSQGRGTDTQYF. In DNA form, the CDR3 reads TGCGCCAGCAGCCAAGGGCGGGGCACAGATACGCAGTATTTT.

The chain is built from TRBV9 and TRBJ1-1; no firm D call. With 0 bases removed from V and 2 bases from J, the gap between germline ends came to 8 bases. CDR1 is SGDLS and CDR2 is YYNGEE in the germline V gene. The CDR3 sequence is 14 residues long. The CDR3 nucleotides read TGTGCCAGCAGCGTAGGTAGAGCTAACACTGAAGCTTTCTTT. As protein: CASSVGRANTEAFF.

The V call is TRBV19, the J call TRBJ2-3, with 13 bases fitting TRBD2. V trimming: 5 bases; J trimming: 2 bases; junction bases outside the gene matches: 4. There are 16 residues in the CDR3. Looked up from germline, CDR1 is LNHDA and CDR2 is SQIVND (reference sequence). The DNA for the CDR3 is TGTGCCAGTAGTGCGGGACTAGCGGGGAACACAGATACGCAGTATTTT. Its protein product is CASSAGLAGNTDTQYF.

This clone showed up just once. The chain links TRBV5-4 to TRBJ1-2, with TRBD1 matching 9 bases. Germline CDR1 and CDR2: SGHNT and YYREEE (reference sequence). V was clipped by 4 bases and J by 4 bases; unmatched bases: 5. This CDR3 comprises 14 residues. CDR3 in amino acids: CASSRDREGYGYTF. Written as DNA, the CDR3 is TGTGCCAGCAGCAGGGACAGGGAGGGCTATGGCTACACCTTC.

The chain employs TRBV4-2 and TRBJ1-3, with D uncertain. The CDR3 runs 15 residues. Germline assignment: CDR1 LGHNA and CDR2 YNFKEQ. V lost 0 bases and J 0 bases, leaving 6 bases between the germline ends. The CDR3 nucleotides read TGTGCCAGCAGCCAAGATCCTAACTCTGGAAACACCATATATTTT. Amino acids: CASSQDPNSGNTIYF.

The CDR3 DNA reads as TGTGCCAGCACCCGGGACAGGGGGCCTGCTGAAGCTTTCTTT. Its protein is CASTRDRGPAEAFF. The rearrangement links TRBV28 to TRBJ1-1, with 12 bases aligning to TRBD1. CDR1 is MDHEN and CDR2 is SYDVKM in the germline V gene. This CDR3 comprises 14 residues. Trimming removed 7 bases from V and 6 bases from J; junction bases left unmatched: 6.

V and J are TRBV27 and TRBJ2-3; maybe TRBD2 (6 bases). This CDR3 has 16 residues. V gave up 8 bases and J gave up 0 bases, with 18 bases separating them. Germline lookup yields CDR1 MNHEY and CDR2 SMNVEV (reference sequence). CDR3 region: CASSPGRGRSTDTQYF. The CDR3 DNA reads as TGTGCCAGCTCTCCCGGGCGGGGAAGAAGCACAGATACGCAGTATTTT.

This clone was seen just once. The V call is TRBV4-2, the J call TRBJ2-2; D may be TRBD1 (6 bases). The CDR3 sequence is 14 residues long. With 6 bases removed from V and 5 bases from J, the gap between germline ends came to 13 bases. Per the germline V gene, CDR1 is LGHNA and CDR2 is YNFKEQ. The chain's CDR3 is CASSRDTQTGELFF. CDR3 nucleotides: TGTGCCAGCAGTCGGGACACCCAAACCGGGGAGCTGTTTTTT.

The chain carries TRBV4-1 and TRBJ2-2; tentative D call: TRBD1 (7 bases). V gave up 4 bases and J gave up 2 bases, with 23 bases separating them. Germline lookup yields CDR1 MGHRA and CDR2 YSYEKL. CDR3 length: 19 residues. CDR3 residues: CASSRATGGQGGNTGELFF. In nucleotides, the CDR3 is TGCGCCAGCAGCCGCGCAACCGGGGGCCAGGGGGGAAACACCGGGGAGCTGTTTTTT.

V usage is TRBV4-3 and J usage is TRBJ1-5; D remains unclear. With 0 bases removed from V and 5 bases from J, the gap between germline ends came to 11 bases. The CDR3 length is 15 residues. Germline V CDR1 and CDR2: LGHNA, YSLEER. The CDR3 DNA reads TGCGCCAGCAGCCAAGATGCAGGCCCCGATCAGCCCCAGCATTTT. Protein sequence: CASSQDAGPDQPQHF.

The V gene is TRBV7-8, the J gene TRBJ2-3; D possibly corresponds to TRBD2 (5 bases). CDR3 length: 16 residues. The germline CDR1 and CDR2 sequences are SGHVS and FQNEAQ. V was pared by 3 bases and J by 4 bases, with 17 bases between. CDR3 amino acids: CASSFDELGSADTQYF. CDR3 bases: TGTGCCAGCAGCTTTGACGAGCTCGGTAGCGCAGATACGCAGTATTTT.